The 26 T cell receptor beta chains below come from one sample, sequenced in a study of tumor-infiltrating lymphocytes in primary liver carcinoma. Taking about 20-31 mg of unsorted bulk tissue, the authors co-extracted RNA and DNA. The researchers produced TCR beta cDNA from 500 to 550 ng total RNA with a constant-region primer. ARM-PCR, slightly modified, supplied the TCR beta libraries through three nested multiplex PCR rounds. Researchers ran the first two PCR rounds for about 11 cycles each with TRBV1-TRBV30 forward primers and a C-beta reverse primer. TCRdb used MiXCR to reprocess the multiplex PCR reads, holding one entry per CDR3 protein. The sample shows 100,000 to 150,000 distinct CDR3 sequences, approximately 64% of them seen only once. The material sequenced was liver tumor tissue from sampling region 3. The subset was: tumor region T3, left-lateral pole. Receptors originate from a woman aged 60-70 years with primary liver carcinoma and hepatitis B virus infection.

Remarks on this clonotype: This CDR3 fails to terminate in the conserved phenylalanine or tryptophan, so it likely reflects a read error. The rearrangement joins TRBV9 to TRBJ2-5; TRBD2 agrees at 8 bases. V shed 0 bases, J shed 4 bases, and the junction held 5 bases outside the gene matches. The CDR3 extends over 15 amino acids. Looked up from germline, CDR1 is SGDLS and CDR2 is YYNGEE. Here the CDR3 reads CASSVAGRAGETQYL. The CDR3 bases are TGTGCCAGCAGCGTAGCCGGGAGGGCCGGAGAGACCCAGTACCTC.

CDR3 sequence (DNA): TGTGCCAGCAGAAGACAGGGGCTTGGCAATCAGCCCCAGCATTTT. It codes for CASRRQGLGNQPQHF. The chain uses TRBV28 and TRBJ1-5, with 8 nucleotides matching TRBD1. CDR3 length equals 15 residues. V lost 6 bases, J lost 2 bases, and 6 bases stayed unmatched. Germline V gives CDR1 MDHEN, CDR2 SYDVKM.

V usage is TRBV20-1 and J usage is TRBJ2-1; D is unclear. The V end was cut by 4 bases, the J end by 6 bases, with 16 bases between. Germline CDR1 and CDR2: DFQATT and SNEGSKA (reference sequence). The CDR3 has 14 residues. CDR3 in DNA: TGCAGTGCTAACCCTTGGGGTGTAGGCAATGAGCAGTTCTTC. Protein: CSANPWGVGNEQFF.

Comment on this clonotype: A much bigger clone sits one base away, suggesting this may be a read error. The chain carries TRBV6-6 and TRBJ2-1, with D possibly TRBD2 on 6 matching bases. V was cut by 2 bases and J by 8 bases, with 13 bases left in between. The CDR3 length is 14 residues. Germline V gives CDR1 MNHNY, CDR2 SVGAGI (reference sequence). CDR3 sequence (DNA): TGTGCCAGCAGTTACGGGACTTGCGTTCATGAGCAGTTCTTC. Translating it yields CASSYGTCVHEQFF.

On this clonotype: Just one base apart from a much larger clone, this may be a read error. The rearrangement joins TRBV5-6 to TRBJ2-1; D gene ambiguous. Between the trimmed V and J ends, which lost 4 bases and 7 bases, there was a span of 21 bases. The CDR3 is 16 amino acids. Germline-derived CDR1 and CDR2 are SGHDT and YYEEEE. This CDR3 is CASSPGTGLPLNEQFF. The CDR3, as DNA: TGTGCCAGCAGCCCGGGTACCGGTCTTCCTTTGAATGAGCAGTTCTTC.

This clonotype was seen repeatedly, ten times or more. The V call is TRBV6-1, the J call TRBJ2-5, with D possibly being TRBD1 (6 bases). Trimming shortened V by 1 base and J by 2 bases, and 11 bases separated the two germline ends. The CDR3 is 15 residues long. The germline V gene encodes CDR1 MNHNS and CDR2 SASEGT. The CDR3 DNA reads as TGTGCCAGCAGTGAAGGAGGGGGTAGTCAAGAGACCCAGTACTTC. This gives the protein CASSEGGGSQETQYF.

This clonotype was observed many times. The rearrangement joins TRBV6-1 to TRBJ2-7; 14 bases line up with TRBD2. Germline assignment: CDR1 MNHNS and CDR2 SASEGT. The CDR3 is made up of 16 amino acids. The V segment lost 7 bases and the J segment 3 bases; nucleotides outside the gene matches: 8. The CDR3 reads CASKPGLAGALYEQYF. CDR3 coding DNA: TGTGCCAGCAAACCGGGACTAGCGGGAGCCCTCTACGAGCAGTACTTC.

This clonotype is medium-sized by share. The rearrangement joins TRBV11-2 to TRBJ2-1; 8 nucleotides align to TRBD2. The germline V gene has CDR1 SGHAT and CDR2 FQNNGV. V trimming: 4 bases; J trimming: 8 bases; junction bases outside the gene matches: 7. CDR3 length: 14 residues. CDR3 amino acids: CASSSIAGTHEQFF. DNA for the CDR3: TGTGCCAGCAGCTCCATAGCGGGGACGCATGAGCAGTTCTTC.

Here the CDR3 DNA reads TGTGCCAGCAGTAGGGCAGGTCGGGGGTTATTCTACGAGCAGTACTTC. Encoded protein: CASSRAGRGLFYEQYF. The chain uses TRBV25-1 and TRBJ2-7, with D maybe TRBD2 (6 bases). V was shortened by 5 bases and J by 3 bases, with 20 bases between the two germline ends. Germline assignment: CDR1 MGHDK and CDR2 SYGVNS. There are 16 residues in the CDR3.

Remarks on this clonotype: Without the conserved terminal phenylalanine or tryptophan, this CDR3 likely stems from a read error. The chain employs TRBV11-2 and TRBJ2-7; TRBD1 matches at 7 bases. The CDR3 contains 15 residues. Germline CDR1 reads SGHAT; CDR2 reads FQNNGV. The CDR3 DNA sequence: TGTGCCAACAGCTTGGGACAGAACCCCAGCTACGAGCAGTACATC. Its protein is CANSLGQNPSYEQYI.

Points on this clonotype: This CDR3 is missing its conserved last phenylalanine or tryptophan, likely due to a read error. The chain carries TRBV11-3 and TRBJ2-3; D unclear. The CDR3 sequence is 14 residues long. The germline gives CDR1 SGHNT, CDR2 YENEEA. CDR3 nucleotides: TGTGCCAACAGCTTCAAGACTAGCACAGATACGCAGTATCTT. Protein sequence: CANSFKTSTDTQYL.

To note about this clonotype: A junction end diverges from the germline sequence, so it may reflect a read error. The chain carries TRBV11-2 and TRBJ1-3; D might be TRBD1 (5 bases). This CDR3 contains 15 residues. Looked up from germline, CDR1 is SGHAT and CDR2 is FQNNGV. CDR3 nucleotides: TGTGTCAGCAGCCAGACAGCCACTTCTGGAAACACCATATATTTT. This sequence encodes CVSSQTATSGNTIYF.

Remarks on this clonotype: The CDR3 carries no conserved terminal phenylalanine or tryptophan, so it likely arises from a read error. This chain links TRBV11-2 with TRBJ2-7; 10 nucleotides line up with TRBD1. From germline, CDR1 is SGHAT and CDR2 FQNNGV. The CDR3 extends over 18 amino acids. The DNA for the CDR3 is TGTGCCGGCAGCGGGGGACAGGGGTTGGCTAGACTTTATAACGAGCAGTACCTC. Its protein is CAGSGGQGLARLYNEQYL.

This clonotype was counted only a few times. This chain uses TRBV28 with TRBJ2-1, with TRBD2 matching 9 bases. Germline CDR1 reads MDHEN; CDR2 reads SYDVKM. The CDR3 is made up of 15 amino acids. J was trimmed by 7 bases and V by 7 bases; bases with no gene match: 11. As DNA, the CDR3 is TGTGCCAGCAAACCCGGCGGGAGGGTCGCTAATGAGCAGTTCTTC. Translating it yields CASKPGGRVANEQFF.

This chain uses TRBV11-2 with TRBJ2-7; D unclear. V shed 7 bases and J shed 7 bases, with 17 bases lying between them. Per germline, CDR1 SGHAT and CDR2 FQNNGV. This CDR3 spans 13 amino acids. CDR3 nucleotides: TGTGCCAGCAACCCAGAGAGGATCCGGGAGCAGTACTTC. Its protein is CASNPERIREQYF.

Remarks on this clonotype: One junction end does not reproduce the germline sequence, and a read error may be involved. The genes are TRBV11-2 and TRBJ2-1, with D possibly matching TRBD2 (6 bases). The CDR3 totals 15 residues. CDR1 is SGHAT and CDR2 is FQNNGV in the germline V gene. The CDR3 nucleotides read TGTGCCAGCAGTTCCGGGACTCAATTCTACAATGAGCAGTTTTTC. Protein: CASSSGTQFYNEQFF. Full variable domain (remainder filled in from reference TRBV11-2 and TRBJ2-1): EAGVAQSPRYKIIEKRQSVAFWCNPISGHATLYWYQQILGQGPKLLIQFQNNGVVDDSQLPKDRFSAERLKGVDSTLKIQPAKLEDSAVYLCASSSGTQFYNEQFFGPGTRLTVL.

This clonotype was observed many times. DNA of the CDR3: TGCGCCAGCAGCGCGCGACAGGGCCGGAACACTGAAGCTTTCTTT. This encodes CASSARQGRNTEAFF. The genes are TRBV5-1 and TRBJ1-1; TRBD1 matches at 7 bases. Germline loops: CDR1 SGHRS, CDR2 YFSETQ. This CDR3 contains 15 residues. V gave up 4 bases and J gave up 1 base; unmatched junction bases: 7.

As to this clonotype: This may be a read error: a much more frequent sequence differs by one nucleotide. The V gene is TRBV7-8, the J gene TRBJ1-1; a possible D gene is TRBD1 (5 bases). The CDR3 runs to 16 residues. Trimming removed 5 bases at V and 7 bases at J, with 23 bases between. CDR1 SGHVS and CDR2 FQNEAQ come from the germline V gene. The DNA for the CDR3 is TGTGCCAGCAGCCCCCGAGGGGTCCCCACATATAGTGAAGCTTTCTTT. Protein: CASSPRGVPTYSEAFF.

On this clonotype itself: This CDR3 fails to terminate in the conserved phenylalanine or tryptophan, so it likely reflects a read error. The CDR3 sequence: CTSRRGVETQYL. The CDR3 DNA follows: TGTACCAGCCGCAGGGGGGTGGAGACCCAGTACCTC. The rearrangement uses TRBV12-3 or TRBV12-4 and TRBJ2-5, with a tentative D call TRBD1 (7 bases). This CDR3 is 12 amino acids long.

In this sample, this clonotype turned up many times. The chain combines TRBV6-2 or TRBV6-3 with TRBJ2-1; 8 positions match TRBD1. Looked up from germline, CDR1 is MNHEY and CDR2 is SVGEGT. This CDR3 has 15 residues. Losses at the gene ends were 6 bases for V and 8 bases for J; bases not matched to a gene: 12. The chain's CDR3 is CASRTQGVSVHEQFF. CDR3 DNA: TGTGCCAGCAGAACACAGGGGGTAAGCGTGCATGAGCAGTTCTTC.

Notes on this clonotype: A clone one base away is much larger, so this may be a read error. The genes are TRBV12-3 or TRBV12-4 and TRBJ1-5; tentatively, D is TRBD1 (6 bases). The V end lost 5 bases, the J end lost 1 base, and 18 bases lay between the germline ends. The CDR3 is 17 amino acids. This CDR3 is CASSPRTVLGSNQPQHF. The CDR3 coding sequence is TGTGCCAGCAGTCCCAGGACAGTGTTGGGCAGCAATCAGCCCCAGCATTTT.

This clonotype occurred once. One end of the junction varies from germline; a read error may be responsible. The V and J genes are TRBV10-3 and TRBJ2-3; weak D call: TRBD1 (6 bases). The CDR3 loop spans 13 amino acids. Germline CDR1 ENHRY, CDR2 SYGVKD. CDR3 DNA sequence: TGTGCCATCAGGCAGGGGAGCACAGATACGCAACATTTT. Translation gives CAIRQGSTDTQHF.

This clonotype was seen once. The J gene is TRBJ2-5, the V gene TRBV2; D might be TRBD1 or TRBD2, each matching 5 bases. CDR3 length equals 13 residues. CDR1 SNHLY and CDR2 FYNNEI come from the germline V gene. The V gene lost 5 bases and the J gene lost 4 bases, with 11 bases spanning the gap. The CDR3 nucleotides are TGTGCCAGCAGTACTCGTGGGGGAGAGACCCAGTACTTC. This encodes CASSTRGGETQYF.

Many counts were recorded for this clonotype. The chain has TRBV4-2 and TRBJ2-1; D may be TRBD2 (6 bases). Trimming stripped 0 bases from V and 15 bases from J, with 18 bases between. There are 14 residues in the CDR3. Per germline, CDR1 LGHNA and CDR2 YNFKEQ. The CDR3 reads CASSQDRGGRVTFF. In DNA form, the CDR3 reads TGTGCCAGCAGCCAAGATAGGGGAGGCAGGGTCACGTTCTTC.

This clonotype has a handful of counts. Without the conserved terminal phenylalanine or tryptophan, this CDR3 likely stems from a read error. J is TRBJ2-2 and V is TRBV11-2; TRBD2 is a possible D gene (6 bases). With 3 bases removed from V and 5 bases from J, the gap between germline ends came to 16 bases. In germline, CDR1 is SGHAT, CDR2 FQNNGV. The CDR3 runs to 16 residues. The CDR3 DNA follows: TGTGCCAGCAGCTTTGGCACGGCTAGCGCAACCGGGGAGCTGTTTTCT. This encodes CASSFGTASATGELFS.

Note on this clonotype: No conserved phenylalanine or tryptophan ends this CDR3, so it is likely a read error. V and J are TRBV11-1 and TRBJ2-3; TRBD2 is a possible D gene (6 bases). Germline CDR1 SGHAT, CDR2 FQDESV (reference sequence). The CDR3 totals 14 residues. CDR3 nucleotide sequence: TGCGCCAGCAGCTTGGACCGGGGGTCAGATACGCAGTATCTT. Protein product: CASSLDRGSDTQYL.